The 30 T cell receptor beta chains reported below all come from one sample, sequenced in a study of blood T cell repertoires in COVID-19. Using immunoSEQ multiplex PCR, the repertoire was profiled, and TCRdb retains in-frame clones only, with some absent. The sample includes a few hundred thousand clones, about four fifths seen only once; the top ten take approximately 2%. Sequencing input: peripheral blood. These receptors originate from a man between 25 and 39 years old who had recovered from COVID-19.

The rearrangement uses TRBV14 and TRBJ2-5; D may be TRBD2 (6 bases). The V end was cut by 5 bases, the J end by 4 bases, with 14 bases between. The CDR3 totals 14 residues. Germline lookup yields CDR1 SGHDN and CDR2 FVKESK. Here the CDR3 DNA reads TGTGCCAGCAGCTATAGCGGTAGGATAGAGACCCAGTACTTC. Protein sequence: CASSYSGRIETQYF.

The gene calls are TRBV4-2 and TRBJ1-4; 7 positions match TRBD1. V was pared by 4 bases and J by 8 bases, with 4 bases of the junction left unmatched. The CDR3 totals 13 residues. Germline CDR1 is LGHNA and CDR2 is YNFKEQ. The DNA for the CDR3 is TGTGCCAGCAGCCCTTGGACAGGAGAAAAACTGTTTTTT. This sequence encodes CASSPWTGEKLFF.

CDR3 sequence reads: CASRALSTDTQYF. The CDR3 bases are TGTGCCAGCAGAGCTCTAAGCACAGATACGCAGTATTTT. V usage is TRBV9 and J usage is TRBJ2-3, with D unresolved. Deletions cut 5 bases from V and 0 bases from J, with 7 bases between. CDR1 SGDLS and CDR2 YYNGEE come from the germline V gene. The CDR3 length is 13 residues.

The V gene is TRBV5-4, the J gene TRBJ2-7; 7 positions match TRBD1. The CDR3 loop spans 14 amino acids. Unmatched junction bases numbered 11, after V lost 4 bases and J lost 7 bases. The germline V gene has CDR1 SGHNT and CDR2 YYREEE (reference sequence). The CDR3, as DNA: TGTGCCAGCAGCAGTGCTACAGGGGCTCGGGAGCAGTACTTC. This sequence encodes CASSSATGAREQYF.

The genes are TRBV5-1 and TRBJ2-3; maybe TRBD2 (6 bases). V lost 7 bases to trimming and J lost 0 bases, with 18 bases between them. CDR3 size: 16 residues. Looked up from germline, CDR1 is SGHRS and CDR2 is YFSETQ. CDR3: CASRSLYGGSTDTQYF. Here the CDR3 DNA reads TGCGCCAGCCGCAGCTTATACGGGGGAAGCACAGATACGCAGTATTTT.

This clone has ten or more counts. The gene calls are TRBV2 and TRBJ2-3; 7 bases align to TRBD2. Losses at the gene ends were 6 bases for V and 3 bases for J; bases not matched to a gene: 9. The germline V gene has CDR1 SNHLY and CDR2 FYNNEI. The CDR3 covers 15 residues. DNA of the CDR3: TGTGCCAGCAGCCCCTCGATGGGGGGGACAGATACGCAGTATTTT. Residues: CASSPSMGGTDTQYF.

The chain uses TRBV18 and TRBJ2-5; D is unclear. CDR3 length: 13 residues. Germline-derived CDR1 and CDR2 are KGHSH and LQKENI. V lost 4 bases and J 2 bases, leaving 8 bases between the germline ends. Here the CDR3 DNA reads TGTGCCAGCTCACTCTCTCCTCAAGAGACCCAGTACTTC. Translated, it gives CASSLSPQETQYF.

The rearrangement links TRBV15 to TRBJ2-3; 10 bases are shared with TRBD2. The CDR3 runs 17 residues. With 0 bases clipped from V and 2 bases from J, the junction kept 5 bases outside the gene matches. Germline assignment: CDR1 LNHNV and CDR2 YYDKDF (reference sequence). The CDR3 spells CATSRDPSGGYTDTQYF. The DNA of the CDR3 is TGTGCCACCAGCAGAGATCCTAGCGGGGGCTACACAGATACGCAGTATTTT.

The rearrangement uses TRBV7-8 and TRBJ2-2; D gene unclear. CDR1 and CDR2 (germline): SGHVS, FQNEAQ. The CDR3 extends over 15 amino acids. With 5 bases removed from V and 0 bases from J, the gap between germline ends came to 10 bases. The CDR3 spells CASSAEIANTGELFF. The CDR3 DNA follows: TGTGCCAGCAGCGCAGAAATCGCGAACACCGGGGAGCTGTTTTTT.

The V gene is TRBV28, the J gene TRBJ2-7; TRBD2 matches 9 bases. Germline-derived CDR1 and CDR2 are MDHEN and SYDVKM. Losses at the gene ends were 0 bases for V and 5 bases for J; bases not matched to a gene: 2. CDR3 size: 14 residues. The CDR3, as DNA: TGTGCCAGCAGTTTATGGACTAGCGGCCACGAGCAGTACGTC. Protein: CASSLWTSGHEQYV.

The chain recombines TRBV7-8 with TRBJ1-5, with TRBD1 matching 7 bases. Trimming at V came to 1 base and at J to 3 bases, leaving 6 bases not matched to a gene. CDR3 length: 16 amino acids. Germline values: CDR1 SGHVS, CDR2 FQNEAQ. The CDR3 here is CASSLGPGQINQPQHF. In DNA, the CDR3 is TGTGCCAGCAGCTTAGGCCCGGGACAGATCAATCAGCCCCAGCATTTT.

This rearrangement joins TRBV27 to TRBJ2-1; TRBD2 is a possible D gene (5 bases). The CDR3 is 13 residues long. CDR1 is MNHEY, CDR2 SMNVEV, per germline (reference sequence). Here the CDR3 reads CATGSSSYNEQFF. The CDR3 nucleotides are TGTGCGACGGGGTCTAGCTCCTACAATGAGCAGTTCTTC.

The CDR3 region is CASSLSSTRNTGELFF. CDR3 nucleotides: TGTGCCAGCAGCCTCAGTAGCACGCGAAACACCGGGGAGCTGTTTTTT. This chain links TRBV9 with TRBJ2-2; no firm D call. Germline lookup yields CDR1 SGDLS and CDR2 YYNGEE. Trimming removed 4 bases from V and 2 bases from J, with 15 bases in between. CDR3 length: 16 residues.

The chain recombines TRBV27 with TRBJ2-7; TRBD1 might be the D (5 bases). The V gene lost 4 bases and the J gene lost 2 bases, with 18 bases spanning the gap. The CDR3 is 16 residues long. The V gene's germline CDR1 is MNHEY and CDR2 SMNVEV (reference sequence). The DNA of the CDR3 is TGTGCCAGCAGTTCCCGGACACGCAAGACCCCCTACGAGCAGTACTTC. Its protein is CASSSRTRKTPYEQYF.

This clone was seen just once. V usage is TRBV10-2 and J usage is TRBJ2-7, with D unclear. Trimming cost V 3 bases and J 6 bases, with 9 bases left between them. Germline-derived CDR1 and CDR2 are WSHSY and SAAADI. The CDR3 extends over 12 amino acids. CDR3 DNA sequence: TGCGCCAGCAGTGATCTCCCCCCCGAGCAGTACGTC. Translated: CASSDLPPEQYV.

The chain combines TRBV13 with TRBJ2-3, with a tentative D call TRBD1 (6 bases). V dropped 0 bases and J dropped 2 bases, with 9 bases sitting between them. Germline CDR1 and CDR2: PRHDT and FYEKMQ (reference sequence). This CDR3 is 15 amino acids long. In DNA, the CDR3 is TGTGCCAGCAGCTTAGGGGCAGGGGCCACAGATACGCAGTATTTT. Protein sequence: CASSLGAGATDTQYF.

This clone was picked up a small number of times. This sequence joins TRBV10-3 and TRBJ2-7, with a tentative D call TRBD2 (6 bases). V was trimmed by 4 bases and J by 4 bases, leaving 14 bases between them. Germline V gene sequence: CDR1 ENHRY, CDR2 SYGVKD. The CDR3 covers 14 residues. Here the CDR3 reads CAISAGGTGYEQYF. The CDR3 DNA reads TGTGCCATCAGTGCCGGGGGAACGGGTTACGAGCAGTACTTC.

This clone was recorded a few times. The chain links TRBV12-3 or TRBV12-4 to TRBJ1-1, with unresolved D. Trimming shortened V by 3 bases and J by 1 base, and 6 bases separated the two germline ends. This CDR3 comprises 13 residues. As DNA, the CDR3 is TGTGCCAGCAGTTTGCGGAAGAACACTGAAGCTTTCTTT. Its translation: CASSLRKNTEAFF.

This clone was seen a few times. The chain uses TRBV6-5 and TRBJ1-2, with D perhaps TRBD1 (6 bases). The length of the CDR3 is 13 residues. Trimming left V 6 bases short and J 8 bases short, with 16 bases between. Germline CDR1 is MNHEY and CDR2 is SVGAGI. CDR3 protein: CASRPTGGGGYTF. The CDR3 bases are TGTGCCAGCAGACCGACAGGAGGTGGAGGCTACACCTTC.

The V call is TRBV3-1 (or the pseudogene TRBV3-2), the J call TRBJ2-4; 9 bases fit TRBD1. There are 13 residues in the CDR3. Per the germline V gene, CDR1 is LGHDT and CDR2 is YNNKEL (reference sequence). Trimming cost V 2 bases and J 15 bases; bases outside gene matches: 8. The CDR3: CASSQNTGGDAYF. CDR3 nucleotide sequence: TGTGCCAGCAGCCAAAATACAGGGGGCGATGCGTACTTC.

The chain employs TRBV27 and TRBJ2-7; D is perhaps TRBD2 (6 bases). CDR3 length: 17 amino acids. In germline, CDR1 is MNHEY, CDR2 SMNVEV (reference sequence). The V end lost 2 bases, the J end lost 0 bases, and 17 bases lay between the germline ends. This chain's CDR3 is CASSLRGVGGSSYEQYF. The CDR3 coding sequence is TGTGCCAGCAGTTTACGGGGTGTTGGGGGGAGCTCCTACGAGCAGTACTTC.

This clone came up a few times. The chain has TRBV6-6 and TRBJ1-2; no firm D call. The CDR3 totals 14 residues. The V end lost 0 bases, the J end lost 1 base, and 6 bases lay between the germline ends. CDR1 and CDR2 from the germline V gene are MNHNY and SVGAGI (reference sequence). The CDR3 protein is CASSYSTNNYGYTF. The CDR3 bases are TGTGCCAGCAGTTACTCGACAAATAACTATGGCTACACCTTC.

The chain employs TRBV12-3 or TRBV12-4 and TRBJ2-1; D not resolved. The length of the CDR3 is 11 residues. The chain's CDR3 is CASSFGNEQFF. In DNA form, the CDR3 reads TGTGCAAGCTCTTTCGGCAATGAGCAGTTCTTC.

In its sample, this clone was seen once. The chain links TRBV14 to TRBJ2-3; D unresolved. Germline CDR1 is SGHDN and CDR2 is FVKESK. V dropped 8 bases and J dropped 0 bases, with 12 bases sitting between them. The CDR3 spans 14 residues. As DNA, the CDR3 is TGTGCCAGCTCCCCGGCCGGGAGCACAGATACGCAGTATTTT. Translation: CASSPAGSTDTQYF.

The genes are TRBV10-3 and TRBJ2-7; TRBD2 might be the D (6 bases). Germline-derived CDR1 and CDR2 are ENHRY and SYGVKD. The length of the CDR3 is 14 residues. The V end lost 6 bases, the J end lost 7 bases, and 19 bases lay between the germline ends. In nucleotides, the CDR3 is TGTGCCATCAGGCCCGGGAGCAGCCCCCGGGAGCAGTACTTC. Protein: CAIRPGSSPREQYF.

The chain recombines TRBV2 with TRBJ2-1, with D unclear. V was cut by 7 bases and J by 6 bases, with 13 bases left in between. The CDR3 loop spans 13 amino acids. The germline gives CDR1 SNHLY, CDR2 FYNNEI. The CDR3 is CASKETAPNEQFF. The CDR3 DNA follows: TGTGCCAGCAAGGAGACTGCCCCCAATGAGCAGTTCTTC.

The chain is built from TRBV18 and TRBJ1-1, with a possible D match to TRBD1 (5 bases). Trimming removed 3 bases from V and 0 bases from J, with 11 bases in between. There are 15 residues in the CDR3. CDR1 KGHSH and CDR2 LQKENI come from the germline V gene. As DNA, the CDR3 is TGTGCCAGCTCACCGCCGGGGGGTTTGAACACTGAAGCTTTCTTT. Its protein is CASSPPGGLNTEAFF.

V gene TRBV7-2 combines with J gene TRBJ2-7, with D possibly being TRBD1 (6 bases). V lost 5 bases and J 0 bases, leaving 8 bases between the germline ends. Looked up from germline, CDR1 is SGHTA and CDR2 is FQGNSA. This CDR3 has 13 residues. CDR3 in DNA: TGTGCCAGCAGCGCCAGGGGCTCCTACGAGCAGTACTTC. This translates into CASSARGSYEQYF.

In this sample, this clone turned up a few times. The chain links TRBV29-1 to TRBJ2-7, with a possible D match to TRBD1 (6 bases). Trimming pared 6 bases from V and 6 bases from J, leaving 15 bases between. The CDR3 is made up of 12 amino acids. Germline loops: CDR1 SQVTM, CDR2 ANQGSEA. The CDR3 is CSVRKQGSEQYF. CDR3 sequence (DNA): TGCAGCGTCCGGAAACAGGGTTCCGAGCAGTACTTC.

This chain joins TRBV4-1 and TRBJ2-5, with 11 bases fitting TRBD1. In germline, CDR1 is MGHRA, CDR2 YSYEKL. This CDR3 is 16 amino acids long. The V segment lost 2 bases and the J segment 1 base; nucleotides outside the gene matches: 3. CDR3 residues: CASSQPGQGVQETQYF. DNA of the CDR3: TGCGCCAGCAGCCAACCGGGACAGGGGGTCCAAGAGACCCAGTACTTC.